A selection of T cell receptor beta chains follows, all from one sample in a study of shared clonotypes between healthy human individuals. The table came from immunoSEQ multiplex PCR; TCRdb's copy has only in-frame clones and leaves some out. Of some 800,000 clones detected, around 93% appear once; the ten largest clones hold around 24%. The sequenced material came from naive CD8+ T cells sorted from blood. These receptors all stem from a man in his thirties or forties in good health. CDR3s include the opening cysteine and the closing phenylalanine or tryptophan. D genes are given only for firm matches.

v_gene	j_gene	d_gene	CDR3nt	CDR3aa
TRBV7-2	TRBJ2-5	NA	TGTGCCAGCAGCTTAGGAATAGGGCTAGCCCAAGAGACCCAGTACTTC	CASSLGIGLAQETQYF
TRBV29-1	TRBJ2-1	NA	TGCAGCGCCGCCCCGCGGGACCTGCACAATGAGCAGTTCTTC	CSAAPRDLHNEQFF
TRBV28	TRBJ1-5	TRBD1	TGTGCCAGCATTCTTACAGGGGGCGCTAATCAGCCCCAGCATTTT	CASILTGGANQPQHF
TRBV5-1	TRBJ2-7	NA	TGCGCCAGCAGCCCCCGCGGGACATATAACGAGCAGTACTTC	CASSPRGTYNEQYF
TRBV7-2	TRBJ2-3	NA	TGTGCCAGCAGCTTAGGAGTCCTAGCATACACAGATACGCAGTATTTT	CASSLGVLAYTDTQYF
TRBV18	TRBJ2-7	NA	TGTGCCAGCTCACCTCCCGCTTCCTACGAGCAGTACTTC	CASSPPASYEQYF
TRBV7-9	TRBJ2-5	NA	TGTGCCAGCAGCTTGGGTCATAGAGGTTTGCAAGAGACCCAGTACTTC	CASSLGHRGLQETQYF
TRBV5-1	TRBJ2-7	NA	TGCGCCAGCAGCTTGGGGCTGGGAGGATACGAGCAGTACTTC	CASSLGLGGYEQYF
TRBV6-6	TRBJ2-6	NA	TGTGCCAGCAGTAATCAACGCTCTGGGGCCAACGTCCTGACTTTC	CASSNQRSGANVLTF
TRBV4-1	TRBJ2-3	TRBD2	TGCGCCAGCAGCCAAGATCCGGCTAGCGGGTTCTCAGATACGCAGTATTTT	CASSQDPASGFSDTQYF
TRBV5-5	TRBJ2-3	NA	TGTGCCAGCAACAATGGCGTTGGTTCTAGCACAGATACGCAGTATTTT	CASNNGVGSSTDTQYF